This entry lists 21 T cell receptor beta chains sequenced from one sample in a study of human T cells and chemical hapten exposure. Regarding time point: patch test 1, 2 weeks after DPC sensitization. Treatment of the sample: therapeutic diphenylcyclopropenone sensitization with weekly scalp DPC. TCRdb reanalysed the RACE reads using MiXCR and keeps one entry per CDR3 protein. The sample lists fewer than 200,000 distinct CDR3 sequences; more than 20% were seen once. Sequencing used whole blood, obtained in connection with sensitization to the hapten diphenylcyclopropenone (DPC). The receptor set was obtained from a woman aged 45-65 years with alopecia areata. Some clones in this sample may be carry-over from other donors' samples.

CDR3 DNA: TGTGCCAGCAGCGCGTTACAGGGCAGTGCAGAAGCTTTCTTT. It is translated as CASSALQGSAEAFF. The J gene is TRBJ1-1, the V gene TRBV9, with D possibly being TRBD1 (6 bases). V lost 3 bases and J 8 bases, leaving 17 bases between the germline ends. This CDR3 contains 14 residues. CDR1 and CDR2 (germline): SGDLS, YYNGEE.

This chain connects TRBV2 to TRBJ2-1, with D unresolved. The V gene lost 4 bases and the J gene lost 1 base, with 11 bases spanning the gap. In germline, CDR1 is SNHLY, CDR2 FYNNEI. The CDR3 runs 15 residues. This CDR3 reads CASSGFALSYNEQFF. The CDR3 DNA reads TGTGCCAGCAGTGGATTTGCCCTATCCTACAATGAGCAGTTCTTC.

The V call is TRBV18, the J call TRBJ1-1; perhaps TRBD1 as D (6 bases). CDR1 and CDR2 (germline): KGHSH, LQKENI. The CDR3 totals 14 residues. V gave up 3 bases and J gave up 0 bases, with 8 bases separating them. CDR3 DNA sequence: TGTGCCAGCTCACCGGGACAAATGAACACTGAAGCTTTCTTT. Protein: CASSPGQMNTEAFF.

J is TRBJ2-1 and V is TRBV29-1; possibly TRBD2 for D (6 bases). This CDR3 has 13 amino acids. The V end lost 4 bases, the J end lost 3 bases, and 10 bases lay between the germline ends. Germline V gene sequence: CDR1 SQVTM, CDR2 ANQGSEA. The CDR3 DNA reads TGCAGCGTTGTGGACTATTTCTACAATGAGCAGTTCTTC. Its protein product is CSVVDYFYNEQFF.

The chain combines TRBV11-2 with TRBJ2-5; D is perhaps TRBD2 (7 bases). From germline, CDR1 is SGHAT and CDR2 FQNNGV. This CDR3 comprises 19 residues. The V end was cut by 8 bases, the J end by 1 base, with 29 bases between. The CDR3 DNA is TGTGCCAGCGGACTGCGGGGGCCCTTGAATTCGGGGGGCCAAGAGACCCAGTACTTC. Translated, it gives CASGLRGPLNSGGQETQYF.

A few counts support this clonotype. J is TRBJ2-1 and V is TRBV4-2, with D perhaps matching TRBD1 (6 bases). Germline V CDR1 and CDR2: LGHNA, YNFKEQ. V dropped 3 bases and J dropped 9 bases, with 15 bases sitting between them. There are 14 residues in the CDR3. The CDR3 DNA is TGTGCCAGCAGCCACCTGGACAGCCACGCTGAGCAGTTCTTC. It codes for CASSHLDSHAEQFF.

The chain has TRBV6-5 and TRBJ1-1; D ambiguous. There are 11 residues in the CDR3. V gave up 7 bases and J gave up 3 bases, with 6 bases separating them. Germline loops: CDR1 MNHEY, CDR2 SVGAGI. For the CDR3, the DNA is TGTGCCAGCAAAAGTTACACTGAAGCTTTCTTT. Its protein is CASKSYTEAFF.

The CDR3 sequence: CASRSGVGNTIYF. The CDR3 coding sequence is TGTGCCAGCAGGTCAGGGGTCGGAAACACCATATATTTT. The chain employs TRBV28 and TRBJ1-3, with a weak D call TRBD1 (6 bases). The CDR3 runs 13 residues. Trimming pared 6 bases from V and 4 bases from J, leaving 10 bases between. The germline gives CDR1 MDHEN, CDR2 SYDVKM.

The chain employs TRBV5-1 and TRBJ2-6; D is ambiguous. Trimming removed 8 bases at V and 2 bases at J, with 8 bases between. The CDR3 length is 13 residues. The germline V gene encodes CDR1 SGHRS and CDR2 YFSETQ. As DNA, the CDR3 is TGCGCCAGTACCAGGACTGGGGCCAACGTCCTGACTTTC. Translating gives CASTRTGANVLTF.

This clonotype was seen a handful of times. V and J are TRBV4-1 and TRBJ2-2; tentatively, D is TRBD2 (7 bases). Germline lookup yields CDR1 MGHRA and CDR2 YSYEKL. This CDR3 is built from 18 residues. Trimming removed 0 bases at V and 3 bases at J, with 17 bases between. The CDR3 DNA follows: TGCGCCAGCAGCCAAGAAGAGGGGGGGTTTTCGGACACCGGGGAGCTGTTTTTT. Translating it yields CASSQEEGGFSDTGELFF.

The table lists this clonotype with a count of one. V gene TRBV20-1 combines with J gene TRBJ1-1, with TRBD1 matching over 8 bases. Germline V gene data show CDR1 as DFQATT and CDR2 as SNEGSKA (reference sequence). Losses at the gene ends were 5 bases for V and 4 bases for J; bases not matched to a gene: 3. The CDR3 extends over 12 amino acids. Written as DNA, the CDR3 is TGCAGTGCTCGGACAGGGATCACTGAAGCTTTCTTT. It specifies CSARTGITEAFF.

There are many counts of this clonotype. The chain couples TRBV3-1 to TRBJ1-4; D possibly corresponds to TRBD1 (5 bases). The V end lost 8 bases, the J end lost 7 bases, and 14 bases lay between the germline ends. The CDR3 loop spans 13 amino acids. Germline V lookup: CDR1 LGHDT, CDR2 YNNKEL (reference sequence). CDR3 region: CASGAGRGEKLFF. CDR3 nucleotide sequence: TGTGCCAGCGGGGCAGGGAGAGGTGAAAAACTGTTTTTT.

The rearrangement uses TRBV7-9 and TRBJ2-3, with 10 bases fitting TRBD2. Germline CDR1 is SEHNR and CDR2 is FQNEAQ (reference sequence). The CDR3 loop spans 16 amino acids. Germline trimming cut 1 base from V and 5 bases from J; bases unmatched to any gene: 6. The CDR3: CASSLGAGGPVDTQYF. The CDR3 DNA reads as TGTGCCAGCAGCTTAGGAGCGGGAGGGCCCGTAGATACGCAGTATTTT.

This clonotype appeared a few times. V and J are TRBV5-1 and TRBJ1-2; D not certain. CDR1 SGHRS and CDR2 YFSETQ come from the germline V gene. Trimming took 0 bases from V and 4 from J, leaving 10 bases between them. CDR3 size: 14 residues. The CDR3, as DNA: TGCGCCAGCAGCTTGGATCAGGAGCGCTATGGCTACACCTTC. The encoded protein is CASSLDQERYGYTF.

Only a few counts were recorded for this clonotype. The rearrangement uses TRBV20-1 and TRBJ2-3, with 7 positions matching TRBD2. This CDR3 is built from 16 residues. The ends lost 5 bases at V and 2 bases at J; junction bases unmatched: 13. CDR1 DFQATT and CDR2 SNEGSKA come from the germline V gene (reference sequence). As DNA, the CDR3 is TGCAGTGCTCGTCTAGCGGAGGATTTCGACACAGATACGCAGTATTTT. Its translation is CSARLAEDFDTDTQYF.

This clonotype was found many times. The V gene is TRBV3-1, the J gene TRBJ1-1; D remains unclear. Trimming left V 3 bases short and J 5 bases short, with 10 bases between. The germline gives CDR1 LGHDT, CDR2 YNNKEL (reference sequence). The CDR3 length is 13 residues. The CDR3 is CASSQGRRTEAFF. Here the CDR3 DNA reads TGTGCCAGCAGCCAGGGGAGACGGACTGAAGCTTTCTTT.

The chain carries TRBV3-1 and TRBJ1-2; D gene ambiguous. Germline CDR1 LGHDT, CDR2 YNNKEL (reference sequence). V was pared by 2 bases and J by 2 bases, with 9 bases between. The CDR3 extends over 14 amino acids. The CDR3 here is CASSQSAANYGYTF. Here the CDR3 DNA reads TGTGCCAGCAGCCAATCGGCAGCGAACTATGGCTACACCTTC.

This clonotype was recorded a few times. The chain employs TRBV20-1 and TRBJ2-1; D is undetermined. The germline V gene has CDR1 DFQATT and CDR2 SNEGSKA (reference sequence). The CDR3 is made up of 11 amino acids. The ends were cut back, 1 base at V and 8 bases at J, with 6 bases in the middle. CDR3 protein: CSARVNYEQFF. Here the CDR3 DNA reads TGCAGTGCTAGAGTTAACTATGAGCAGTTCTTC.

There are a few counts of this clonotype. The rearrangement joins TRBV29-1 to TRBJ1-1; D gene unclear. Germline CDR1 reads SQVTM; CDR2 reads ANQGSEA. The CDR3 extends over 14 amino acids. V lost 3 bases and J lost 0, with 11 bases in between. CDR3 in amino acids: CSVEGKGLNTEAFF. The CDR3 nucleotides are TGCAGCGTTGAGGGGAAGGGATTGAACACTGAAGCTTTCTTT. The full variable domain, rest sourced from reference TRBV29-1 and TRBJ1-1, is SAVISQKPSRDICQRGTSLTIQCQVDSQVTMMFWYRQQPGQSLTLIATANQGSEATYESGFVIDKFPISRPNLTFSTLTVSNMSPEDSSIYLCSVEGKGLNTEAFFGQGTRLTVV.

The chain carries TRBV29-1 and TRBJ2-7; 8 bases agree with TRBD1. Per the germline V gene, CDR1 is SQVTM and CDR2 is ANQGSEA. The CDR3 extends over 12 amino acids. J lost 7 bases, V lost 1 base, and 3 bases had no gene match. CDR3 sequence: CSVEGQGREQYF. The CDR3 DNA reads TGCAGCGTTGAAGGACAGGGGCGGGAGCAGTACTTC.

The chain is built from TRBV27 and TRBJ2-7; 14 bases match TRBD2. Germline V gene data show CDR1 as MNHEY and CDR2 as SMNVEV (reference sequence). V shed 0 bases and J 7 bases; nucleotides not matched to a gene: 8. The CDR3 has 17 amino acids. The CDR3: CASSLSATSGRAEEQYF. CDR3 DNA sequence: TGTGCCAGCAGTTTATCCGCGACTAGCGGGAGGGCGGAGGAGCAGTACTTC.